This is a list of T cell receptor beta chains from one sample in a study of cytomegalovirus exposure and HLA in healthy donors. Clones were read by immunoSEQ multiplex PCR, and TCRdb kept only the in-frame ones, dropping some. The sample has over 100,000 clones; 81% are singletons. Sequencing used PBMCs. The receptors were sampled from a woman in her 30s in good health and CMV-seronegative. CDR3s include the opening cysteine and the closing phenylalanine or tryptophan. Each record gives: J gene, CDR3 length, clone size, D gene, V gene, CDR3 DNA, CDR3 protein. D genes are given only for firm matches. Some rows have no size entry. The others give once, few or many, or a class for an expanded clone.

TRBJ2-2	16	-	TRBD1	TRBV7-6	TGTGCCAGCAGCCCGGAGGGGACAGGGAGCACCGGGGAGCTGTTTTTT	CASSPEGTGSTGELFF
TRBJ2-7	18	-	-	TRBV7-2	TGTGCCAGCAGCTTAACCCGGGCTCGCGGGACCCGCGACTACGAGCAGTACTTC	CASSLTRARGTRDYEQYF
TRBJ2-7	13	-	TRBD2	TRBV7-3	TGTGCCAGCAGCTTAGCGGGAGCGTACGAGCAGTACTTC	CASSLAGAYEQYF
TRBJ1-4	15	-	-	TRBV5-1	TGCGCCAGCAGCTTGGGACTGGCTGTTAATGAAAAACTGTTTTTT	CASSLGLAVNEKLFF
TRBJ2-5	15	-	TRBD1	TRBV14	TGTGCCAGCAGCCGGGACAGGGGCCTAAGAGAGACCCAGTACTTC	CASSRDRGLRETQYF
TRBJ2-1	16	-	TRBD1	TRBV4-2	TGTGCCAGCAGCCCTGCCGGGACAGGGTCCTACAATGAGCAGTTCTTC	CASSPAGTGSYNEQFF
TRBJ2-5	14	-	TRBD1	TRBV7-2	TGTGCCAGCAGCTCCGGACAGGGTAGGGAGACCCAGTACTTC	CASSSGQGRETQYF
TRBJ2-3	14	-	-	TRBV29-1	TGCAGCGTTACAATTACGGGAGAGACAGATACGCAGTATTTT	CSVTITGETDTQYF
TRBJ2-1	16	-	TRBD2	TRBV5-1	TGCGCCAGCAGCTGGGGACTAGCGGGGACCTACAATGAGCAGTTCTTC	CASSWGLAGTYNEQFF
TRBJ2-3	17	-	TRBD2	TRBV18	TGTGCCAGCTCGCCAATAGCGGGAGAAACTAGCACAGATACGCAGTATTTT	CASSPIAGETSTDTQYF
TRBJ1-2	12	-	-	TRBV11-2	TGTGCCAGCAGCCCCCGACACGATGGCTACACCTTC	CASSPRHDGYTF
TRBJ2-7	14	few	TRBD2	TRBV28	TGTGCCAGCAGTAGTAGCGGGATCTTTGGTGAGCAGTACTTC	CASSSSGIFGEQYF
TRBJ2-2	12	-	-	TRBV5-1	TGCGCCAGCAGCTTCGACACCGGGGAGCTGTTTTTT	CASSFDTGELFF
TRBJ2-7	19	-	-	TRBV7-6	TGTGCCAGCAGCTTAGGGGGGGGGAAATTAAGGACAGTCTCCTACGAGCAGTACTTC	CASSLGGGKLRTVSYEQYF
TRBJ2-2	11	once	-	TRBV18	TGTGCCGGGCGGAACACCGGGGAGCTGTTTTTT	CAGRNTGELFF
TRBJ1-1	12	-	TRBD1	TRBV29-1	TGCAGCGTTGACCGGACAGGCACTGAAGCTTTCTTT	CSVDRTGTEAFF
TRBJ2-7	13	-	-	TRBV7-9	TGTGCCAGCAGACAACGGGGAATCCACGAGCAGTACTTC	CASRQRGIHEQYF
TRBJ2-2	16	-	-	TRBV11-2	TGTGCCAGCAGTAGAACCGGGACTCGTAACACCGGGGAGCTGTTTTTT	CASSRTGTRNTGELFF
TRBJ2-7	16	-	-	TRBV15	TGTGCCACCAGCTTAGATATTGGGGGGTACAGCTACGAGCAGTACTTC	CATSLDIGGYSYEQYF
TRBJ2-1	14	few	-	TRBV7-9	TGTGCCAGCAGCTTATCCGAGGCCCTCAATGAGCAGTTCTTC	CASSLSEALNEQFF
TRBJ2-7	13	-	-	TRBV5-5	TGTGCCAGCTCGCGCCAGGGGGGATACGAGCAGTACTTC	CASSRQGGYEQYF
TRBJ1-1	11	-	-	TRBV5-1	TGCGCCTCACGGTACGACACTGAAGCTTTCTTT	CASRYDTEAFF
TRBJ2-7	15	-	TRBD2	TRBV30	TGTGCCTGGAGTGTACCTAGGACTAGCCTGGTCGAGCAGTACTTC	CAWSVPRTSLVEQYF
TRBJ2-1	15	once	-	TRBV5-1	TGCGCCAGCAGCTTGACTAGTATCTCCTACAATGAGCAGTTCTTC	CASSLTSISYNEQFF
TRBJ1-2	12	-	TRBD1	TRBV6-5	TGTGCCAGCAGGCCGACAGGGCTGGGCTACACCTTC	CASRPTGLGYTF
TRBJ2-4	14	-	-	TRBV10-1	TGCGCCAGCAGGACAGACGACGCGTGGAACATTCAGTACTTC	CASRTDDAWNIQYF
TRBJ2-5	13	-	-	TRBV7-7	TGTGCCAGCAGCCGACTACCAGTTGGGACCCAGTACTTC	CASSRLPVGTQYF
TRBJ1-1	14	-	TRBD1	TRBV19	TGTGCCAGTAGTTTAGACAGGGGCAGCACTGAAGCTTTCTTT	CASSLDRGSTEAFF
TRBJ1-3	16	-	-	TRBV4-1	TGCGCCAGCAGCCCTTCGACGTATTCAGGGGGAAACACCATATATTTT	CASSPSTYSGGNTIYF
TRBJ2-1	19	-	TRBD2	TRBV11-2	TGTGCCAGCAGCCGGGGGGGACTAGCGGGAGGGCCGTCCTACAATGAGCAGTTCTTC	CASSRGGLAGGPSYNEQFF
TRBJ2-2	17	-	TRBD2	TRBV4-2	TGTGCCAGCAGCGGTCGGACTAGCGGGAGTAGCACCGGGGAGCTGTTTTTT	CASSGRTSGSSTGELFF
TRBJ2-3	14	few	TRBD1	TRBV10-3	TGTGCCATCAGGAAAACAGGGGGCACAGATACGCAGTATTTT	CAIRKTGGTDTQYF
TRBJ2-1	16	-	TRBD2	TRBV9	TGTGCCAGCAGCGTAGAAGGCGGGAGCTCCTACAATGAGCAGTTCTTC	CASSVEGGSSYNEQFF
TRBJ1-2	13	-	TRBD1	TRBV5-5	TGTGCCAGCAGCTTGTTGACAGGGGAAGGCTACACCTTC	CASSLLTGEGYTF
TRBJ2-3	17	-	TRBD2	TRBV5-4	TGTGCCAGCAGGGCCGGGGGGGGCCCTTTTCTCACAGATACGCAGTATTTT	CASRAGGGPFLTDTQYF
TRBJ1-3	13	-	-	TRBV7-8	TGTGCCAGCAGCAGGGGGAGTGGAAACACCATATATTTT	CASSRGSGNTIYF
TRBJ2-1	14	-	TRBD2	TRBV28	TGTGCCAGCAGGCCGGCGGGGGTCTCCAATGAGCAGTTCTTC	CASRPAGVSNEQFF
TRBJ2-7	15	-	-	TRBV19	TGTGCCAGTAGTATGAGAGACAGCACCTACTACGAGCAGTACTTC	CASSMRDSTYYEQYF
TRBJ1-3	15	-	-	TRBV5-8	TGTGCCAGCAGCTCGGACAGCCACTCTGGAAACACCATATATTTT	CASSSDSHSGNTIYF
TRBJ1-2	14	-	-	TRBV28	TGTGCCAGCAGTCCAGGGTTCCCCTACTATGGCTACACCTTC	CASSPGFPYYGYTF
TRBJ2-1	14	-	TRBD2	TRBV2	TGTGCCAGCAGATCCGGGACTAGCTTCAATGAGCAGTTCTTC	CASRSGTSFNEQFF
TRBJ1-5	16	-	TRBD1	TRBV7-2	TGTGCCAGCAGCTTAGCACCGGGACAGGGCAATCAGCCCCAGCATTTT	CASSLAPGQGNQPQHF
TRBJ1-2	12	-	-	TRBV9	TGTGCCAGCAGTGCCTTGGAACTAGGCTACACCTTC	CASSALELGYTF
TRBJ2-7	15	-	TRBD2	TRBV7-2	TGTGCCAGCAGCTTAGTTGAGTTCGGGAGGGGCGAGCAGTACTTC	CASSLVEFGRGEQYF
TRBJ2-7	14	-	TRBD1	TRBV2	TGTGCCAGCACCGGACAGGGGGCTTTTTACGAGCAGTACTTC	CASTGQGAFYEQYF
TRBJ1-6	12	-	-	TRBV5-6	TGTGCCAGCAGCTTTAATAATTCACCCCTCCACTTT	CASSFNNSPLHF
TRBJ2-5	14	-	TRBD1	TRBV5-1	TGCGCCAGCAGCTTTCAGGGGGCGGAAGAGACCCAGTACTTC	CASSFQGAEETQYF
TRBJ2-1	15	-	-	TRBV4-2	TGTGCCAGCAGCCAGGACTTCAGGGGCTCCAATGAGCAGTTCTTC	CASSQDFRGSNEQFF
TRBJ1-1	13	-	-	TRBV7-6	TGTGCCAGCAGCTTATCCGAAACGGGGGATGCTTTCTTT	CASSLSETGDAFF
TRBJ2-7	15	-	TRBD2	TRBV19	TGTGCCAGTAGTATGTGGACTAGCGGGAGAAACGAGCAGTACTTC	CASSMWTSGRNEQYF
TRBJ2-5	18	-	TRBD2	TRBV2	TGTGCCAGCAGTGAAGCGGGGACTAGCGGAGGGGGACAAGAGACCCAGTACTTC	CASSEAGTSGGGQETQYF
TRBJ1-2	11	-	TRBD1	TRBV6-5	TGTGCCAGCAGTTACGAGGGGGCGTACACCTTC	CASSYEGAYTF